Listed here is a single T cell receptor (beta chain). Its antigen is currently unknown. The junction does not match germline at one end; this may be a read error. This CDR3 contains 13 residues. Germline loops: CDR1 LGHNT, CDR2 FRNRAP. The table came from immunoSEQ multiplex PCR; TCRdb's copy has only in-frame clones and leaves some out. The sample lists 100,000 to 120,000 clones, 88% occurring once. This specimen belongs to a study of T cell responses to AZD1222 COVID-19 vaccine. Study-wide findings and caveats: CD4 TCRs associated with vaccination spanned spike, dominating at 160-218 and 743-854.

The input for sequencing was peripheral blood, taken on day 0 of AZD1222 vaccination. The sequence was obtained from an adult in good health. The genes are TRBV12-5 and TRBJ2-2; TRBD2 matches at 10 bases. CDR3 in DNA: TGTGCTAGTGGTTTGTTCACTAGCGGGAAGCTGTTTTTT. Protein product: CASGLFTSGKLFF.